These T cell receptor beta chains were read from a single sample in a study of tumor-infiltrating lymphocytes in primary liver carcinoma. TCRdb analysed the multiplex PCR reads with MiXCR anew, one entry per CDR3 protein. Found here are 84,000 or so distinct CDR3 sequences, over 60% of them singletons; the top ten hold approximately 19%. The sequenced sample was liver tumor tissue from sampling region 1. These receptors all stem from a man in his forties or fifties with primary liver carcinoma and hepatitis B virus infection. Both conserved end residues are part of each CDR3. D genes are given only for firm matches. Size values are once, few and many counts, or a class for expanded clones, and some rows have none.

CDR3 DNA: TGTGCCAGCAGTTACGGGCAAATCACTGAAGCTTTCTTT
CDR3 protein: CASSYGQITEAFF
J gene: TRBJ1-1
clone size: many
V gene: TRBV6-5
D gene: NA

CDR3 DNA: TGTGCCAGCAACTCGGGACAGAGCTCCTACGAGCAGTGCTTC
CDR3 protein: CASNSGQSSYEQCF
J gene: TRBJ2-7
clone size: once
V gene: TRBV6-2/TRBV6-3
D gene: TRBD1

CDR3 DNA: TGTGCCAGCAGCCGCGGCAGGGACGGCCGCTCACGCGTCCACTTT
CDR3 protein: CASSRGRDGRSRVHF
J gene: TRBJ1-6
clone size: NA
V gene: TRBV4-2
D gene: NA

CDR3 DNA: TGCGCCAGCAGTGAGCTCGGGCATGGGAACAATGAGCAGTTCTTC
CDR3 protein: CASSELGHGNNEQFF
J gene: TRBJ2-1
clone size: NA
V gene: TRBV10-1
D gene: NA

CDR3 DNA: TGTGCCAGCGGAGAGAACGGGATTACGTTCTTC
CDR3 protein: CASGENGITFF
J gene: TRBJ2-1
clone size: NA
V gene: TRBV12-3/TRBV12-4
D gene: NA

CDR3 DNA: TGTGCCAGCAGCTTCAGGGGAGCACTCTACGGGCAGTATTTC
CDR3 protein: CASSFRGALYGQYF
J gene: TRBJ2-7
clone size: NA
V gene: TRBV7-9
D gene: NA

CDR3 DNA: TGTGCCAGCGTACTAGGGGACCTCCGGGTATATGACCAGTTCTTC
CDR3 protein: CASVLGDLRVYDQFF
J gene: TRBJ2-1
clone size: NA
V gene: TRBV11-2
D gene: NA

CDR3 DNA: TGCAGTGCTAGGCCCGACAGGCGCCAAACAGACTACGAGCAGTACTTC
CDR3 protein: CSARPDRRQTDYEQYF
J gene: TRBJ2-7
clone size: NA
V gene: TRBV20-1
D gene: NA

CDR3 DNA: TGTGCCAGCAGTAAAGCAGGGATAGAGACCCAGTACTTC
CDR3 protein: CASSKAGIETQYF
J gene: TRBJ2-5
clone size: few
V gene: TRBV2
D gene: NA

CDR3 DNA: TGTGCCAGCAGTTACTCGCAAAGCTACAATGAGCAGTTCTTC
CDR3 protein: CASSYSQSYNEQFF
J gene: TRBJ2-1
clone size: many
V gene: TRBV6-6
D gene: NA

CDR3 DNA: TGCAGCGTTGGAGAGAGTGGAAGGGCAGGGGAAGAGACCCAGTACTTC
CDR3 protein: CSVGESGRAGEETQYF
J gene: TRBJ2-5
clone size: NA
V gene: TRBV29-1
D gene: NA

CDR3 DNA: TGTGCCAGCACCATATCCTCCGGGGAGCCGTTTTTT
CDR3 protein: CASTISSGEPFF
J gene: TRBJ2-2
clone size: NA
V gene: TRBV6-6
D gene: NA

CDR3 DNA: TGTGCGAGACGCGTTACAAGGGGGCTAAGAAGCAATCAGCCCCAGCATTTT
CDR3 protein: CARRVTRGLRSNQPQHF
J gene: TRBJ1-5
clone size: NA
V gene: TRBV28
D gene: TRBD1

CDR3 DNA: TGCGCCAGCAGGGTCGGGACAGAGAATGAAAAACTGTTTTTT
CDR3 protein: CASRVGTENEKLFF
J gene: TRBJ1-4
clone size: many
V gene: TRBV5-1
D gene: TRBD1

CDR3 DNA: TGTGCCACCGCGACACAGTACACTGAAGCTTTCTTT
CDR3 protein: CATATQYTEAFF
J gene: TRBJ1-1
clone size: NA
V gene: TRBV28
D gene: NA

CDR3 DNA: TGCAGTGCTCAGACTAGCGGCTACGAGCAGTACTTC
CDR3 protein: CSAQTSGYEQYF
J gene: TRBJ2-7
clone size: NA
V gene: TRBV20-1
D gene: TRBD2

CDR3 DNA: TGCGCTAGCAACCAAGGAGGGGCCGACTGTGGTTACACCTTC
CDR3 protein: CASNQGGADCGYTF
J gene: TRBJ1-2
clone size: NA
V gene: TRBV4-1
D gene: NA

CDR3 DNA: TGTGCCGGCAGCCATGATCGGACAGTGACTAAAGCTTTCTTT
CDR3 protein: CAGSHDRTVTKAFF
J gene: TRBJ1-1
clone size: NA
V gene: TRBV4-2
D gene: NA

CDR3 DNA: TGCAGCACTTCGGACAGGGTCGTTGGTTACACCTTC
CDR3 protein: CSTSDRVVGYTF
J gene: TRBJ1-2
clone size: once
V gene: TRBV29-1
D gene: TRBD1

CDR3 DNA: TGCGCCAGCGGCCCACCCTCGAAGGGGGCACGCGAAAAACTGTTTTTT
CDR3 protein: CASGPPSKGAREKLFF
J gene: TRBJ1-4
clone size: NA
V gene: TRBV4-1
D gene: TRBD1

CDR3 DNA: TGTGCCAGCAGCTTAGATACAGGGAGTTTATACAATGAGCAGTTCTTC
CDR3 protein: CASSLDTGSLYNEQFF
J gene: TRBJ2-1
clone size: NA
V gene: TRBV5-4
D gene: NA

CDR3 DNA: TGCGCCAGCAGCGTGGGACTAGCGGGAGGTCGAACAGATACGCAGTATTTT
CDR3 protein: CASSVGLAGGRTDTQYF
J gene: TRBJ2-3
clone size: many
V gene: TRBV5-1
D gene: TRBD2

CDR3 DNA: TGCACCAGCAGTCGATATTCCGGAACCTCGAATGAGCAGTTCTTC
CDR3 protein: CTSSRYSGTSNEQFF
J gene: TRBJ2-1
clone size: few
V gene: TRBV10-2
D gene: NA

CDR3 DNA: TGTGCCATCAAGAAGGACGGCGATAGGAATCAGCCCCAACATTTT
CDR3 protein: CAIKKDGDRNQPQHF
J gene: TRBJ1-5
clone size: NA
V gene: TRBV10-3
D gene: NA

CDR3 DNA: TGTGCCAGTAGCCTAGAGTACCCCAGCTCCTATGAGCAGTACTTC
CDR3 protein: CASSLEYPSSYEQYF
J gene: TRBJ2-7
clone size: NA
V gene: TRBV11-2
D gene: NA

CDR3 DNA: TGTGCCAGCAGTTTAATTGAACTACCCTACGAGCAGTACTTC
CDR3 protein: CASSLIELPYEQYF
J gene: TRBJ2-7
clone size: few
V gene: TRBV28
D gene: NA

CDR3 DNA: TGTGCCAGGAGTCTGGGGGTTGAGCAGTTCTTC
CDR3 protein: CARSLGVEQFF
J gene: TRBJ2-1
clone size: NA
V gene: TRBV2
D gene: NA

CDR3 DNA: TGTGCCAGCAGCCAAATCGGGAGGGTGGGAATAGCCCAAGCGGTAGAGACCCAGTACTTC
CDR3 protein: CASSQIGRVGIAQAVETQYF
J gene: TRBJ2-5
clone size: NA
V gene: TRBV4-2
D gene: TRBD2

CDR3 DNA: TGTGCCAGCAGCCAAGATCACCCGATTGGGACCCAGTACTTC
CDR3 protein: CASSQDHPIGTQYF
J gene: TRBJ2-5
clone size: many
V gene: TRBV14
D gene: NA

CDR3 DNA: TGTGCTAACAGCCTTGAGGCCTCGAACACCGGGGAGCTGTCTTTT
CDR3 protein: CANSLEASNTGELSF
J gene: TRBJ2-2
clone size: NA
V gene: TRBV11-2
D gene: NA

CDR3 DNA: TGCGCCAACTTTCAGGAGAGCACCGGGGAGCTGTTTTTT
CDR3 protein: CANFQESTGELFF
J gene: TRBJ2-2
clone size: NA
V gene: TRBV5-1
D gene: NA

CDR3 DNA: TGTGCCAACAGTAAACTTAGGGGGACAAACACCGGGGAGCTATTTTTT
CDR3 protein: CANSKLRGTNTGELFF
J gene: TRBJ2-2
clone size: NA
V gene: TRBV6-5
D gene: NA

CDR3 DNA: TGTGCCAGCAGTCCCCGTGGAGGTTTGTATGAGCAATTCTTC
CDR3 protein: CASSPRGGLYEQFF
J gene: TRBJ2-1
clone size: NA
V gene: TRBV12-3/TRBV12-4
D gene: NA

CDR3 DNA: TGCAGCGTAGAAGGGGCAGGAGATACGCAGTATTTT
CDR3 protein: CSVEGAGDTQYF
J gene: TRBJ2-3
clone size: many
V gene: TRBV29-1
D gene: NA

CDR3 DNA: TGTGCCTGGAGCGGACAGGGGCGTCAGCCCCAGCATTTT
CDR3 protein: CAWSGQGRQPQHF
J gene: TRBJ1-5
clone size: many
V gene: TRBV30
D gene: TRBD1

CDR3 DNA: TGTGTCAGCAGAGGGACGGGAGGGCCCTACGAGCAGTACTTC
CDR3 protein: CVSRGTGGPYEQYF
J gene: TRBJ2-7
clone size: NA
V gene: TRBV6-5
D gene: TRBD2

CDR3 DNA: TGTGCCAGTAGTTCCACGACATGGCGTAATTCACCCCCCCACTTT
CDR3 protein: CASSSTTWRNSPPHF
J gene: TRBJ1-6
clone size: once
V gene: TRBV12-3/TRBV12-4
D gene: NA

CDR3 DNA: TGTGCCAGCAGCCCCGACTGGGCCGTATCCACCGGGGAGCTGTTTTTT
CDR3 protein: CASSPDWAVSTGELFF
J gene: TRBJ2-2
clone size: few
V gene: TRBV2
D gene: NA

CDR3 DNA: TGTGCCTGGAGTGGCCCTCCCCTGCCAGACCATGAGACCCAGTACTTC
CDR3 protein: CAWSGPPLPDHETQYF
J gene: TRBJ2-5
clone size: NA
V gene: TRBV30
D gene: NA

CDR3 DNA: TGTGCCAGCAGTTCCCGTCCCCCAGGGTCAAACACCGGGGAGATGTTTTTT
CDR3 protein: CASSSRPPGSNTGEMFF
J gene: TRBJ2-2
clone size: once
V gene: TRBV6-5
D gene: NA

CDR3 DNA: TGTGCTTGCAGTTTAAAGGACATGCCCTTCTATGGCTACACCTTC
CDR3 protein: CACSLKDMPFYGYTF
J gene: TRBJ1-2
clone size: NA
V gene: TRBV12-3/TRBV12-4
D gene: NA

CDR3 DNA: TGCAGCGTTGAAGATCATCAGGGGAGGGAGCAGTACTTC
CDR3 protein: CSVEDHQGREQYF
J gene: TRBJ2-5
clone size: many
V gene: TRBV29-1
D gene: NA

CDR3 DNA: TGTGCTCGGAGTTCGTTTGGGTCAGCCGACACCGGGGAGCTGTTTTTT
CDR3 protein: CARSSFGSADTGELFF
J gene: TRBJ2-2
clone size: few
V gene: TRBV30
D gene: NA

CDR3 DNA: TGTGCCAGGAGCGAATGGGTGTTCTACGAGCAGTACTTC
CDR3 protein: CARSEWVFYEQYF
J gene: TRBJ2-7
clone size: NA
V gene: TRBV6-1
D gene: NA

CDR3 DNA: TGTGCCAGCAGGCGGATGGGGGATACGCAATATTTT
CDR3 protein: CASRRMGDTQYF
J gene: TRBJ2-3
clone size: NA
V gene: TRBV6-1
D gene: NA